This T cell receptor (beta chain) was sequenced in a study of blood T cell repertoires in COVID-19. Looking at the study overall: Samples taken during acute and convalescent COVID-19 were collected in the United States, Italy and Spain. Nucleic acid was either cDNA or gDNA, and it came from T cells, B-cell-depleted T cells, or PBMCs.

Germline V gene sequence: CDR1 MNHEY, CDR2 SVGAGI. With 8 bases removed from V and 3 bases from J, the gap between germline ends came to 16 bases. CDR3 length: 14 residues. Original processing methods: Estimated nucleated cell counts came from reference gene primer amplification. Repertoires were generated with immunoSEQ multiplex PCR, while TCRdb's copy carries only in-frame clones and drops some. From that table come the V and J calls and clone size; the DNA was used to work out D and trimming. The sample has approximately 91,000 clones, 70% to 90% seen once. V usage is TRBV6-5 and J usage is TRBJ1-1; D is uncertain. Source material: peripheral blood. This sequence was found in a man in his sixties or seventies with acute or convalescent COVID-19. The CDR3 sequence: CASSGNRGYTEAFF. In nucleotides, the CDR3 is TGTGCCAGCTCCGGAAACCGAGGGTACACTGAAGCTTTCTTT.